These 21 T cell receptor beta chains were sequenced from one sample in a study of T cells in Graves' hyperthyroidism and ophthalmopathy. Amplified TCR beta CDR3 regions derived from RNA transcripts. First-round RT-PCR targeting the TCR CDR3 was performed with the HTBI primer set. TCRdb analysed the multiplex PCR reads with MiXCR anew, one entry per CDR3 protein. Found here are about 360,000 distinct CDR3 sequences, 15% to 19% of them singletons; the top ten hold roughly 25%. The sequenced sample was blood. Source of these receptors: a woman aged 18-29 years with Graves' hyperthyroidism that later progressed to Graves' ophthalmopathy.

This clonotype was counted ten times or more. In nucleotides, the CDR3 is TGTGCCAGCAGTTACTCACCATGGGGCGCGGGAGGCCTCGATGAGCAGTTCTTC. Residues: CASSYSPWGAGGLDEQFF. The rearrangement joins TRBV6-2 or TRBV6-3 to TRBJ2-1, with 8 bases aligning to TRBD2. CDR3 size: 18 residues. Germline V gene lookup returns CDR1 MNHEY and CDR2 SVGEGT. The V segment lost 0 bases and the J segment 8 bases; nucleotides outside the gene matches: 15.

CDR3 amino acids: CASSQEVDYSGSGEQYF. CDR3 nucleotide sequence: TGCGCCAGCAGCCAAGAGGTAGATTATAGCGGGAGCGGCGAGCAGTACTTC. This chain joins TRBV4-3 and TRBJ2-7, with 9 positions matching TRBD2. Trimming cost V 0 bases and J 6 bases; bases outside gene matches: 12. CDR3 length equals 17 residues. Germline-derived CDR1 and CDR2 are LGHNA and YSLEER.

Ten or more counts support this clonotype. This sequence joins TRBV28 and TRBJ2-5; D not resolved. Trimming took 6 bases from V and 6 from J, leaving 11 bases between them. Germline values: CDR1 MDHEN, CDR2 SYDVKM. The CDR3 consists of 12 residues. The CDR3 spells CASSGSRQTQYF. In nucleotides, the CDR3 is TGTGCCAGCAGCGGTAGCAGGCAGACCCAGTACTTC.

This clonotype was seen more than once but under ten times. The chain uses TRBV7-9 and TRBJ1-2; D not certain. Germline V lookup: CDR1 SEHNR, CDR2 FQNEAQ (reference sequence). The V end lost 2 bases, the J end lost 1 base, and 8 bases lay between the germline ends. The CDR3 length is 14 residues. DNA of the CDR3: TGTGCCAGCAGCTTAATAGGGAGTAACTATGGCTACACCTTC. It encodes CASSLIGSNYGYTF.

V and J are TRBV15 and TRBJ1-5, with unresolved D. V lost 0 bases and J lost 7, with 16 bases in between. CDR1 is LNHNV, CDR2 YYDKDF, per germline (reference sequence). The CDR3 consists of 16 residues. The CDR3 reads CATSREILPGGQPQHF. The DNA for the CDR3 is TGTGCCACCAGCAGAGAAATACTCCCCGGAGGGCAGCCCCAGCATTTT.

This clonotype was observed a few times. V and J are TRBV6-6 and TRBJ2-4; D ambiguous. The V end was cut by 2 bases, the J end by 4 bases, with 15 bases between. This CDR3 has 16 residues. Germline values: CDR1 MNHNY, CDR2 SVGAGI (reference sequence). CDR3 protein: CASSYGPGSLKNIQYF. The CDR3 DNA reads TGTGCCAGCAGTTACGGGCCAGGATCCTTGAAAAACATTCAGTACTTC.

The sample holds many counts of this clonotype. V and J are TRBV5-1 and TRBJ2-7; 11 nucleotides match TRBD2. The germline gives CDR1 SGHRS, CDR2 YFSETQ. J was trimmed by 0 bases and V by 5 bases; bases with no gene match: 10. The CDR3 is made up of 17 amino acids. In nucleotides, the CDR3 is TGCGCCAGCAGGCCATTGATAACTAGCGGGAGCTCCTACGAGCAGTACTTC. This sequence encodes CASRPLITSGSSYEQYF.

The chain combines TRBV6-5 with TRBJ2-1; 9 bases map to TRBD2. V shed 0 bases, J shed 4 bases, and the junction held 4 bases outside the gene matches. CDR3 length: 16 amino acids. In germline, CDR1 is MNHEY, CDR2 SVGAGI. The CDR3 sequence: CASSYSAGGGYNEQFF. CDR3 in DNA: TGTGCCAGCAGTTACTCTGCGGGAGGGGGGTACAATGAGCAGTTCTTC.

V gene TRBV5-1 combines with J gene TRBJ2-7; 13 bases are a match to TRBD2. Germline CDR1 is SGHRS and CDR2 is YFSETQ. The CDR3 runs 14 residues. Germline trimming cut 5 bases from V and 6 bases from J; bases unmatched to any gene: 5. CDR3 coding DNA: TGCGCCAGCAGACCTAGACTAGCGGGAGGCGAGCAGTACTTC. Translation gives CASRPRLAGGEQYF.

This clonotype was found many times. The V call is TRBV14, the J call TRBJ2-1; 9 nucleotides line up with TRBD2. V dropped 4 bases and J dropped 4; count of bases not matched to a gene: 11. The CDR3 totals 17 residues. Looked up from germline, CDR1 is SGHDN and CDR2 is FVKESK. The CDR3 region is CASSRAGLAFGYNEQFF. CDR3 nucleotide sequence: TGTGCCAGCAGCCGAGCGGGACTAGCTTTCGGATACAATGAGCAGTTCTTC.

The V and J genes are TRBV7-8 and TRBJ1-6; the D gene is possibly TRBD1 (6 bases). In germline, CDR1 is SGHVS, CDR2 FQNEAQ. Trimming pared 1 base from V and 11 bases from J, leaving 15 bases between. The CDR3 runs to 15 residues. CDR3 amino acids: CASSLEYQGTTPLHF. The CDR3 nucleotides are TGTGCCAGCAGCTTAGAATATCAGGGGACAACACCCCTCCACTTT. Together with reference TRBV7-8 and TRBJ1-6, the CDR3 gives the full variable domain: GAGVSQSPRYKVAKRGQDVALRCDPISGHVSLFWYQQALGQGPEFLTYFQNEAQLDKSGLPSDRFFAERPEGSVSTLKIQRTQQEDSAVYLCASSLEYQGTTPLHFGNGTRLTVT.

This rearrangement joins TRBV28 to TRBJ2-3; D may be TRBD1 (6 bases). Germline V gene sequence: CDR1 MDHEN, CDR2 SYDVKM. V dropped 5 bases and J dropped 3 bases, with 15 bases sitting between them. The CDR3 spans 15 residues. CDR3 protein: CASSRYRARTDTQYF. CDR3 in DNA: TGTGCCAGCAGTCGATACAGGGCCAGGACAGATACGCAGTATTTT.

Concerning this clonotype itself: The CDR3 does not end in the conserved phenylalanine or tryptophan, so this is likely a read error. V usage is TRBV5-1 and J usage is TRBJ1-1; weak D call: TRBD1 (5 bases). Germline CDR1 and CDR2: SGHRS and YFSETQ. The CDR3 spans 15 residues. The germline V and J ends were trimmed by 0 bases and 2 bases, with 11 bases remaining between them. The CDR3 coding sequence is TGCGCCAGCAGCTTGGATGCAGGGATTAACACTGAAGCTTTCTCT. It encodes CASSLDAGINTEAFS.

There are a few counts of this clonotype. The rearrangement uses TRBV24-1 and TRBJ2-3; 8 bases fit TRBD1. This CDR3 is built from 14 residues. Germline values: CDR1 KGHDR, CDR2 SFDVKD. Germline trimming cut 3 bases from V and 7 bases from J; bases unmatched to any gene: 5. The CDR3 here is CATSDPTGVNTQYF. The CDR3 DNA is TGTGCCACCAGTGATCCGACAGGGGTTAATACGCAGTATTTT.

The table lists this clonotype with many counts. The chain couples TRBV28 to TRBJ1-5; 8 bases line up with TRBD1. The CDR3 is 19 residues long. Germline V CDR1 and CDR2: MDHEN, SYDVKM. V was clipped by 5 bases and J by 0 bases; unmatched bases: 15. Written as DNA, the CDR3 is TGTGCCAGCAGTGTCGACAGGGGAGGAGGGCTATATAGCAATCAGCCCCAGCATTTT. Amino acids: CASSVDRGGGLYSNQPQHF.

There are many counts of this clonotype. DNA of the CDR3: TGCAGTGCTAGTCCGGGGGGGGGCACAGATACGCAGTATTTT. This encodes CSASPGGGTDTQYF. The chain has TRBV20-1 and TRBJ2-3; 8 bases match TRBD2. From germline, CDR1 is DFQATT and CDR2 SNEGSKA (reference sequence). Unmatched junction bases numbered 3, after V lost 3 bases and J lost 1 base. The CDR3 totals 14 residues.

V and J are TRBV7-9 and TRBJ1-4; possible D gene TRBD1, 5 bases. The CDR3 is made up of 16 amino acids. The V end lost 5 bases, the J end lost 5 bases, and 18 bases lay between the germline ends. Germline CDR1 reads SEHNR; CDR2 reads FQNEAQ (reference sequence). CDR3 DNA sequence: TGTGCCAGCAGCGCGGCACCGGGGCAGGGCAATGAAAAACTGTTTTTT. As protein: CASSAAPGQGNEKLFF.

The table lists this clonotype with many counts. The rearrangement links TRBV27 to TRBJ1-6; TRBD1 aligns across 9 bases. CDR3 length: 14 amino acids. The germline CDR1 and CDR2 sequences are MNHEY and SMNVEV (reference sequence). Trimming cost V 3 bases and J 14 bases; bases outside gene matches: 8. This CDR3 is CASSLGQGPMALHF. CDR3 DNA sequence: TGTGCCAGCAGTTTGGGACAGGGTCCAATGGCCCTCCACTTT.

CDR3 coding DNA: TGCGCCAGCAGCCAAGATTACAGGGTGTACTACGAGCAGTACTTC. Amino acids: CASSQDYRVYYEQYF. V gene TRBV4-1 combines with J gene TRBJ2-7; possible D gene TRBD1, 6 bases. Looked up from germline, CDR1 is MGHRA and CDR2 is YSYEKL. The CDR3 runs 15 residues. V lost 0 bases, J lost 3 bases, and 12 bases lay in between.

The rearrangement uses TRBV7-8 and TRBJ2-1; 11 bases fit TRBD2. Per germline, CDR1 SGHVS and CDR2 FQNEAQ. The CDR3 runs 14 residues. Losses at the gene ends were 5 bases for V and 7 bases for J; bases not matched to a gene: 4. The CDR3 protein is CASSPRLAGNEQFF. The CDR3 DNA is TGTGCCAGCAGCCCTCGACTAGCGGGAAATGAGCAGTTCTTC.

This clonotype was recorded a few times. J is TRBJ2-4 and V is TRBV6-1; TRBD1 agrees at 9 bases. Per the germline V gene, CDR1 is MNHNS and CDR2 is SASEGT. V was pared by 6 bases and J by 7 bases, with 10 bases of the junction left unmatched. This CDR3 is built from 15 residues. Written as DNA, the CDR3 is TGTGCCAGCAGCCCCGGGACAGGGCGGGGGAACATTCAGTACTTC. It codes for CASSPGTGRGNIQYF.